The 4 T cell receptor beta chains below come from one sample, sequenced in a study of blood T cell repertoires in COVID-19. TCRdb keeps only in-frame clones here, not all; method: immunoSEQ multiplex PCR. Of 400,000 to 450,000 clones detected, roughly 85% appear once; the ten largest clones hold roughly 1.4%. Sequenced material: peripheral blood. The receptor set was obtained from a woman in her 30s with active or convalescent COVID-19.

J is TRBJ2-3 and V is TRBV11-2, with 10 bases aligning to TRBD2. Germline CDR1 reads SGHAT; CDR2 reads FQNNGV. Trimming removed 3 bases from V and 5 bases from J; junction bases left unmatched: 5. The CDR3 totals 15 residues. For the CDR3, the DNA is TGTGCCAGCAGCTTCTTAGCGGGGGGCAAAGATACGCAGTATTTT. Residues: CASSFLAGGKDTQYF.

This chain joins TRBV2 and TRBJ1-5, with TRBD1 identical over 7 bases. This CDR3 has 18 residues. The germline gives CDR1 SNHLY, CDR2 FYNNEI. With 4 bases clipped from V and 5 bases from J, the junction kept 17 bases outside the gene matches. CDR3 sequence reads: CASSGQGEEQDQYQPQHF. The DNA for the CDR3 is TGTGCCAGCAGTGGACAGGGAGAGGAGCAAGATCAATATCAGCCCCAGCATTTT.

The CDR3 loop reads CASSSPRLAGSYNEQFF. The CDR3 DNA reads as TGTGCCAGCAGCTCCCCCCGACTAGCGGGGTCCTACAATGAGCAGTTCTTC. This chain connects TRBV27 to TRBJ2-1; 11 bases agree with TRBD2. CDR1 MNHEY and CDR2 SMNVEV come from the germline V gene (reference sequence). V dropped 6 bases and J dropped 1; count of bases not matched to a gene: 8. CDR3 size: 17 residues.

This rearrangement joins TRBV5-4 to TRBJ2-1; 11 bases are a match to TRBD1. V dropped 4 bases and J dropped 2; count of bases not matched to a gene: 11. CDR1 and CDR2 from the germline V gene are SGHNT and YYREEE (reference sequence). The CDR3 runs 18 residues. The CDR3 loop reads CASSINTGTGGAYNEQFF. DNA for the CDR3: TGTGCCAGCAGCATAAACACTGGGACAGGGGGAGCCTACAATGAGCAGTTCTTC.